The text below deals with one TCR beta chain. These data originate in a study of T-cell reconstitution after alpha-beta-depleted transplantation in children. The TCRbeta library was prepared with unique molecular identifiers. In TCRdb, the PCR reads were re-called with MiXCR into one record per CDR3 protein. The data hold roughly 500,000 distinct CDR3 sequences, with around 12% observed a single time. The CDR3 is made up of 15 amino acids. Germline V gene data show CDR1 as LNHNV and CDR2 as YYDKDF (reference sequence). The V gene end was trimmed by 1 base and the J gene end by 3 bases; junction bases not matched to a gene: 2.

The sample was PBMCs from the stem cell graft donor, taken from the stem cell graft. The chain is built from TRBV15 and TRBJ2-3; TRBD2 matches at 9 bases. The sequence came from a human donor who donated a stem cell graft to a child with combined immunodeficiency. Here the CDR3 reads CATSRGGGGTDTQYF. The CDR3 region has the DNA TGTGCCACCAGCAGAGGCGGGGGGGGTACAGATACGCAGTATTTT.